This TCR beta chain was profiled in a study of CD8 T cell repertoires and HIV-1 epitope variants. In regard to this clone: Its antigen is currently unknown.

Sequencing was performed with immunoSEQ multiplex PCR; in TCRdb, only in-frame clones are kept and a portion is missing. The sample includes several thousand clones, under 75% of them seen just once. V was trimmed by 0 bases and J by 4 bases, leaving 10 bases between them. The CDR3 consists of 14 residues. The germline V gene has CDR1 SGDLS and CDR2 YYNGEE. This TCR came from a male donor with HIV. Input material: cultured CD8+ T cells derived from PBMCs. V usage is TRBV9 and J usage is TRBJ1-2; TRBD1 is a possible D gene (5 bases). Here the CDR3 DNA reads TGTGCCAGCAGCGTAGCGGGAGACAGCTATGGCTACACCTTC. As protein: CASSVAGDSYGYTF. The full variable domain, its missing parts supplied by reference TRBV9 and TRBJ1-2, is DSGVTQTPKHLITATGQRVTLRCSPRSGDLSVYWYQQSLDQGLQFLIQYYNGEERAKGNILERFSAQQFPDLHSELNLSSLELGDSALYFCASSVAGDSYGYTFGSGTRLTVV.